This TCR beta chain was sequenced in a study of graft-versus-host responses after intestinal transplantation. The ends lost 0 bases at V and 1 base at J; junction bases unmatched: 0. Germline values: CDR1 SGHRS, CDR2 YFSETQ. The CDR3 consists of 15 residues. As concerns this clone: What it binds is unknown.

Method: immunoSEQ multiplex PCR; TCRdb's copy keeps in-frame clones and lacks some. The data hold about 83,000 clones, with around 90% observed a single time. V usage is TRBV5-1 and J usage is TRBJ2-2; TRBD1 agrees at 7 bases. The sequence was collected from a human donor who received an intestinal transplant. Sequencing used unstimulated CD4+ T cells sorted from spleen or lymph node cells, obtained before intestinal transplant. The CDR3 here is CASSLDRGNTGELFF. DNA of the CDR3: TGCGCCAGCAGCTTGGACAGGGGGAACACCGGGGAGCTGTTTTTT.